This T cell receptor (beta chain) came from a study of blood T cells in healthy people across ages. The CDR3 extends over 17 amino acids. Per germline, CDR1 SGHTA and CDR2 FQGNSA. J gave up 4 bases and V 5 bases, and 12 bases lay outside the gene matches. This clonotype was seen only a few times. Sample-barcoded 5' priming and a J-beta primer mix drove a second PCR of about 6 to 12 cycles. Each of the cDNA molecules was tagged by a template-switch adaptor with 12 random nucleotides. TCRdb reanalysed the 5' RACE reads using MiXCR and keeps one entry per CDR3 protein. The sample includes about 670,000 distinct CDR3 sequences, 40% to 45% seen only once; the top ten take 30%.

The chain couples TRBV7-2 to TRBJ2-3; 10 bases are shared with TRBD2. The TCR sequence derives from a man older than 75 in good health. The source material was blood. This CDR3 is CASSRYSGRSGADTQYF. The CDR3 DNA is TGTGCCAGCAGCCGATATAGCGGGAGGTCCGGGGCAGATACGCAGTATTTT.